This T cell receptor (beta chain) was identified during a study of cytomegalovirus exposure and HLA in healthy donors. Findings and limits, study-wide: Later analysis showed TCR association rates varying by HLA locus, highest for DRB1 and lowest for HLA-C. On later analysis, the bulk of CMV-associated TCR beta chains appeared to be HLA-restricted.

Only one count was recorded for this clone. The target antigen is unknown. The PCR ran on 60 Vbeta and 13 Jbeta primers. This table comes from immunoSEQ multiplex PCR, and its TCRdb copy is limited to in-frame clones, with some not included. The data show 200,000 to 250,000 clones, with roughly 80% seen just once and around 1.7% held by the top ten. Those who donated were healthy bone marrow donors. Sequencing was carried out using PBMCs. The receptor was derived from a man aged 50 to 60 in good health and CMV-seronegative.

CDR3 nucleotide sequence: TGTGCCAGCACCTCACCGGGACAGACACCGGTCTACACCTTC. Translation gives CASTSPGQTPVYTF. The genes are TRBV28 and TRBJ1-2; 7 nucleotides agree with TRBD1. The germline gives CDR1 MDHEN, CDR2 SYDVKM. V was clipped by 7 bases and J by 10 bases; unmatched bases: 15. The CDR3 is made up of 14 amino acids.